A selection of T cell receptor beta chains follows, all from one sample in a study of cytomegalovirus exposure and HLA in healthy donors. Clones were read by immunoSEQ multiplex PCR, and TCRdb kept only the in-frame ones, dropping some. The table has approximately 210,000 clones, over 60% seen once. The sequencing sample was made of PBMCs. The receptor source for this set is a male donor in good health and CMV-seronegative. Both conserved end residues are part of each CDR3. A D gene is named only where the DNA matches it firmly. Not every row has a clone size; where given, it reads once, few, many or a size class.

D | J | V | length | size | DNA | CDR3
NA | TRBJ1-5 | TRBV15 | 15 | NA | TGTGCCACCAGCAGAGAAGTAGAGGGGACACAGCCCCAGCATTTT | CATSREVEGTQPQHF
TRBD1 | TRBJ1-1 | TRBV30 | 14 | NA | TGTGCCTGGAGGCAAGGACAGGGAAACACTGAAGCTTTCTTT | CAWRQGQGNTEAFF
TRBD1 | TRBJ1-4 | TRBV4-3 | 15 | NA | TGCGCCAGCAGCCAAGATAGGCAGGGGGCGAAAAAACTGTTTTTT | CASSQDRQGAKKLFF
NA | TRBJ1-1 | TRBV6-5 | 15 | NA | TGTGCCAGCAGTTACTTGGGGGGGTCGAACACTGAAGCTTTCTTT | CASSYLGGSNTEAFF
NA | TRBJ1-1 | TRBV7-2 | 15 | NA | TGTGCCAGCAGCTTCCGCCCGCCGGGGAACACTGAAGCTTTCTTT | CASSFRPPGNTEAFF
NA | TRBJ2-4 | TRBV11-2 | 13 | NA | TGTGCCAGCAGCCTAACCCGCACAAACATTCAGTACTTC | CASSLTRTNIQYF
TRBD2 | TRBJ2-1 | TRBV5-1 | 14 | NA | TGCGCCAGCAGCTTTCTAGCGGGGGACAATGAGCAGTTCTTC | CASSFLAGDNEQFF
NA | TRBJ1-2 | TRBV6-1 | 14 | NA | TGTGCCAGCAGTGAGTACAGGGATATCGACGGCTACACCTTC | CASSEYRDIDGYTF
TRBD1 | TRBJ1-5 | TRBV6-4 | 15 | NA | TGTGCCAGCACCGTAGACAGGGGTGGGAATCAGCCCCAGCATTTT | CASTVDRGGNQPQHF
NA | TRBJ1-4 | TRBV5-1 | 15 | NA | TGCGCCAGCAGCTTGGCCGGAGGTACTAATGAAAAACTGTTTTTT | CASSLAGGTNEKLFF
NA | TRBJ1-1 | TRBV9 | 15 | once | TGTGCCAGCAGCGTACAGGGGCGAATGAACACTGAAGCTTTCTTT | CASSVQGRMNTEAFF
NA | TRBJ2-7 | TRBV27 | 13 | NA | TGTGCCAGCAGTTTTTCCAGGGACTACGAGCAGTACTTC | CASSFSRDYEQYF
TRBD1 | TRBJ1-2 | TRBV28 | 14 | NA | TGTGCCAGCAGTTTGGTGACAGGGGGCGCGGGCTACACCTTC | CASSLVTGGAGYTF
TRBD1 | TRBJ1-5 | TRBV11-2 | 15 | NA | TGTGCCAGCAGCCGGGGGACAGGGAACAATCAGCCCCAGCATTTT | CASSRGTGNNQPQHF
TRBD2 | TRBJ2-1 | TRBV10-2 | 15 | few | TGCGCCAGCAGTGAGTCTGGACTAGCGGGGGGGGAGCAGTTCTTC | CASSESGLAGGEQFF
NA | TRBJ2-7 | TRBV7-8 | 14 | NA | TGTGCCAGCAGCCTCTTGACGAGATCAGGCGAGCAGTACTTC | CASSLLTRSGEQYF
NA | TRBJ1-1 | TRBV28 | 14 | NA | TGTGCCAGCAGTTTAGGGCGGGCGAACACTGAAGCTTTCTTT | CASSLGRANTEAFF
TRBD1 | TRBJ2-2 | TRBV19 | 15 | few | TGTGCCAGTATTAGGGACAGGACGAGCACCGGGGAGCTGTTTTTT | CASIRDRTSTGELFF
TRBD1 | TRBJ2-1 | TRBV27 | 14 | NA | TGTGCCAGCACCCAGCGACAGGGGAGGAATGAGCAGTTCTTC | CASTQRQGRNEQFF
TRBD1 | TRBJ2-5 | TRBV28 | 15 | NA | TGTGCCAGCAGTTTATACGACAGGGGGGAAGAGACCCAGTACTTC | CASSLYDRGEETQYF
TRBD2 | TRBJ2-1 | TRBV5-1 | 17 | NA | TGCGCCAGCAGCTTCCTGGGACTAGCGGGAAGGGGGAATGAGCAGTTCTTC | CASSFLGLAGRGNEQFF
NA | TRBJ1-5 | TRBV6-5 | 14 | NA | TGTGCCAGCAGAGAGAACAGGGCGGGTCAGCCCCAGCATTTT | CASRENRAGQPQHF
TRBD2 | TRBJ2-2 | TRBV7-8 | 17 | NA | TGTGCCAGCAGCGTGGGACTAGCAGGGACAAGCACCGGGGAGCTGTTTTTT | CASSVGLAGTSTGELFF
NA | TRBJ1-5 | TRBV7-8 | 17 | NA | TGTGCCAGCAGCTTGAGTTCAGGGTTCTACAGCAATCAGCCCCAGCATTTT | CASSLSSGFYSNQPQHF
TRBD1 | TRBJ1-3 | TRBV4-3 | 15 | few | TGCGCCAGCAGCCAAGGGACAGGGTCTGGAAACACCATATATTTT | CASSQGTGSGNTIYF
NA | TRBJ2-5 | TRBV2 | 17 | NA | TGTGCCAGCAGTGATATCTTGGGCTTCTCCGAACAAGAGACCCAGTACTTC | CASSDILGFSEQETQYF
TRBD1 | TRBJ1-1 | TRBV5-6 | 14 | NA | TGTGCCAGCAGCTTATCACAGGGGGGGACTGAAGCTTTCTTT | CASSLSQGGTEAFF
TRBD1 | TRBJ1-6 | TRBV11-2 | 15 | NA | TGTGCCAGCAGCTCCAGACAGGGGGGTATGCCACCCCTCCACTTT | CASSSRQGGMPPLHF
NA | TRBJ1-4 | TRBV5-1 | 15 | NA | TGCGCCAGCAGCTTGCCCGCCGACAGGAATGAAAAACTGTTTTTT | CASSLPADRNEKLFF
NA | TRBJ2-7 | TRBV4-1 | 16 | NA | TGCGCCAGCAGCCAAGATCAGGGGACCACCTATTACGAGCAGTACTTC | CASSQDQGTTYYEQYF
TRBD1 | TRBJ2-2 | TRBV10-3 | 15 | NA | TGTGCCATCGGCACCGGGACAGGATACACCGGGGAGCTGTTTTTT | CAIGTGTGYTGELFF
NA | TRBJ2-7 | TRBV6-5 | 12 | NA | TGTGCCAGCAGTCCATTCGGAGGGAAGCAGTACTTC | CASSPFGGKQYF
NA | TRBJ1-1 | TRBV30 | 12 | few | TGTGCCTGGCAGGGGATGAACACTGAAGCTTTCTTT | CAWQGMNTEAFF
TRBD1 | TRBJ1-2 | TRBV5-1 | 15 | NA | TGCGCCAGCAGCGCCTCGGGACAGAGTTTCTATGGCTACACCTTC | CASSASGQSFYGYTF
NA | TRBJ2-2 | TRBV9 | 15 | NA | TGTGCCAGCAGCGTAGTCTCGGCGAACACCGGGGAGCTGTTTTTT | CASSVVSANTGELFF
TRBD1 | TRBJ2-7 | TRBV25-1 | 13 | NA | TGTGCCAGCAAGGGACAGGCGGCCTACGAGCAGTACTTC | CASKGQAAYEQYF
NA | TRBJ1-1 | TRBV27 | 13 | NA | TGTGCCAGCAGTCTAGGAAGTAACACTGAAGCTTTCTTT | CASSLGSNTEAFF
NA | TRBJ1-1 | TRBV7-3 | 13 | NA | TGTGCCAGCAGCTTGGCAACGAACACTGAAGCTTTCTTT | CASSLATNTEAFF
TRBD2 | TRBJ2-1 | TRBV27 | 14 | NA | TGTGCCAGCAGTTCGGGACTAGTGTTCAATGAGCAGTTCTTC | CASSSGLVFNEQFF
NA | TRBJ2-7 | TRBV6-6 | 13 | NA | TGTGCCAGCAGTTCTCCAGGGGCGGGCGAGCAGTACTTC | CASSSPGAGEQYF
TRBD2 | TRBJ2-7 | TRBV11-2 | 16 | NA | TGTGCCAGCAGCGCCATAGGAAGCGGGAGACCCTACGAGCAGTACTTC | CASSAIGSGRPYEQYF
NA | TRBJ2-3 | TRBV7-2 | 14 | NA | TGTGCCAGCAGCCTCGTTCGTAGTTCAGATACGCAGTATTTT | CASSLVRSSDTQYF
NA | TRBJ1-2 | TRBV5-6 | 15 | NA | TGTGCCAGCAGCTTGGCCTCCGAGACAGACTATGGCTACACCTTC | CASSLASETDYGYTF
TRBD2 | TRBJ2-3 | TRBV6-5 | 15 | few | TGTGCCAGCAGTGCCGCGGGGGGTGGCACAGATACGCAGTATTTT | CASSAAGGGTDTQYF
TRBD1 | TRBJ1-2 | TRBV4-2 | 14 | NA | TGTGCCAGCAGCCCCCCGGGACAGAACTATGGCTACACCTTC | CASSPPGQNYGYTF
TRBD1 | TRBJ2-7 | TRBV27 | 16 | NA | TGTGCCAGCAGTCCATGGGGACAGGGGTTCTCCTACGAGCAGTACTTC | CASSPWGQGFSYEQYF
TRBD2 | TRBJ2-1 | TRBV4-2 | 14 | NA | TGTGCCAGCAGCGATCCGGGGGGGCAAGATGAGCAGTTCTTC | CASSDPGGQDEQFF
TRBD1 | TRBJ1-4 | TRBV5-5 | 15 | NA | TGTGCCAGCAGCTCTCCGGGACAGAAGAATGAAAAACTGTTTTTT | CASSSPGQKNEKLFF
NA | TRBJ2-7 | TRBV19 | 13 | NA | TGTGCCAGTAGTATAGGGCAAGCCTACGAGCAGTACTTC | CASSIGQAYEQYF
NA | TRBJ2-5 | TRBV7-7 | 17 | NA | TGTGCCAGCAGCCTATCCTGGTCGCGGAGTGAACAAGAGACCCAGTACTTC | CASSLSWSRSEQETQYF
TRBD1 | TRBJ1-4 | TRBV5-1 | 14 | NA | TGCGCCAGCAGCTCCGGGACAGGGGAAGAAAAACTGTTTTTT | CASSSGTGEEKLFF
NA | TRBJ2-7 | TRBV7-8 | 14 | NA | TGTGCCAGCAGCTTGGTAGCGTACTCCTACGAGCAGTACTTC | CASSLVAYSYEQYF
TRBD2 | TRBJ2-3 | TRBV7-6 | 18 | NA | TGTGCCAGCAGCGGGCGGACTAGCGGGAGGGCTAGCACAGATACGCAGTATTTT | CASSGRTSGRASTDTQYF
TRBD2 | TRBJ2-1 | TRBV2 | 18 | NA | TGTGCCAGCACCCCAGGACTAGCGGGGGGCCTTCCCAGGAATGAGCAGTTCTTC | CASTPGLAGGLPRNEQFF
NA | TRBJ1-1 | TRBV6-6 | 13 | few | TGTGCCAGCAGTGACGGGGGGGCCCGGGGAGCTTTCTTT | CASSDGGARGAFF
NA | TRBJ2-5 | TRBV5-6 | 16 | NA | TGTGCCAGCAGCTCGGATTTTCGTAGAGGTGACGAGACCCAGTACTTC | CASSSDFRRGDETQYF
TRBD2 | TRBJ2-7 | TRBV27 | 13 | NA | TGTGCCAGCAGACTAGCGGGGGCCTACGAGCAGTACTTC | CASRLAGAYEQYF
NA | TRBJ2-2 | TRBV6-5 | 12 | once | TGTGCCAGTACCCCGGACACCGGGGAGCTGTTTTTT | CASTPDTGELFF
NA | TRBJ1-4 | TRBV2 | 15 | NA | TGTGCCAGCAGTGAAGTGTCAGGCTCTAATGAAAAACTGTTTTTT | CASSEVSGSNEKLFF
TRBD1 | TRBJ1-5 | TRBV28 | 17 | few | TGTGCCAGCAGAACCGGGACAGGGGTTTTGGGCAATCAGCCCCAGCATTTT | CASRTGTGVLGNQPQHF